A selection of T cell receptor beta chains follows, all from one sample in a study of blood T cell repertoires in COVID-19. The assay was immunoSEQ multiplex PCR, and TCRdb's table has in-frame clones only and misses some. The table records around 50,000 clones, roughly four fifths of them present only once. Specimen: peripheral blood. The receptors were gathered from an elderly woman with acute or convalescent COVID-19. CDR3s include the opening cysteine and the closing phenylalanine or tryptophan. D genes are given only for firm matches. Expanded clones are given a class, and other clones once, few, many or no size at all.

d_call j_call v_call clone_size cdr3_length cdr3_nt cdr3_aa
. TRBJ1-1 TRBV6-6 . 11 TGTGCCAGCAGTTACTACAGTGAAGCTTTCTTT CASSYYSEAFF
TRBD1 TRBJ1-4 TRBV20-1 . 11 TGCAGTGCCCCTCAGACAGGGGAAGTGTTTTTT CSAPQTGEVFF
TRBD1 TRBJ2-7 TRBV24-1 few 15 TGTGCCACCAGTGATTGGAGGACAGGGGAAAAGGGGCAGTACTTC CATSDWRTGEKGQYF
. TRBJ2-7 TRBV7-8 . 11 TGTGCCAGCAGCTCCCTCTACGAGCAGTACTTC CASSSLYEQYF
TRBD1 TRBJ2-7 TRBV11-2 once 14 TGTGCCAGCAGCTTAGGGACAGGGAGCTACGAGCAGTACTTC CASSLGTGSYEQYF
TRBD2 TRBJ2-7 TRBV7-8 . 18 TGTGCCAGCAACCTAAGGGCCACGGGACTAGCGGGGTCCTACGAGCAGTACTTC CASNLRATGLAGSYEQYF
. TRBJ2-2 TRBV24-1 few 14 TGTGCCACCAGTCCCCGAGCGAACACCGGGGAGCTGTTTTTT CATSPRANTGELFF
. TRBJ1-5 TRBV2 . 12 TGTGCCAGCAGGGCGGGAAACCAGCCCCAGCATTTT CASRAGNQPQHF
. TRBJ1-1 TRBV27 . 13 TGTGCCAGCAGTTGGTCAGAGAACACTGAAGCTTTCTTT CASSWSENTEAFF
. TRBJ2-1 TRBV12-3/TRBV12-4 few 12 TGTGCCAGCAGTTTAGCGTCAAATGAGCAGTTCTTC CASSLASNEQFF
TRBD1 TRBJ2-5 TRBV11-1 . 15 TGTGCCAGCAGCTCGGGACAGGGGGTAAAAGAGACCCAGTACTTC CASSSGQGVKETQYF
. TRBJ1-6 TRBV6-5 . 13 TGTGCCAGCAGTTACTCGCGGAATTCACCCCTCCACTTT CASSYSRNSPLHF
. TRBJ1-6 TRBV5-1 . 13 TGCGCCAGCAGCTTACCCGGACAGCCTCGGCTCCACTTT CASSLPGQPRLHF
. TRBJ2-7 TRBV2 . 13 TGTGCCAGCAGTACACAGGTGCTCTACGAGCAGTACTTC CASSTQVLYEQYF
. TRBJ1-1 TRBV12-3/TRBV12-4 . 12 TGTGCCAGCAGTCAGGTGGTCACTGAAGCTTTCTTT CASSQVVTEAFF
. TRBJ2-3 TRBV29-1 . 13 TGCAGCGTTGAAGACAGGTCCACAGATACGCAGTATTTT CSVEDRSTDTQYF
. TRBJ2-6 TRBV10-1 . 15 TGCGCCAGCAGTGCGACTAGGACTGGGGCCAACGTCCTGACTTTC CASSATRTGANVLTF
. TRBJ2-7 TRBV28 . 13 TGTGCCAGCAGTCTTACTAGTTCCTACGAGCAGTACTTC CASSLTSSYEQYF
TRBD1 TRBJ1-1 TRBV28 . 13 TGTGCCAGCAGAGGGGGCTGGAACACTGAAGCTTTCTTT CASRGGWNTEAFF
. TRBJ2-2 TRBV5-1 . 16 TGCGCCAGCAGCCTACTGACTAGTTCGAACACCGGGGAGCTGTTTTTT CASSLLTSSNTGELFF
. TRBJ2-2 TRBV19 . 13 TGTGCCAGTATAAGGGGCAGCACCGGGGAGCTGTTTTTT CASIRGSTGELFF
. TRBJ2-1 TRBV6-5 . 15 TGTGCCAGCACATCCGGGACTTTCACCTACAATGAGCAGTTCTTC CASTSGTFTYNEQFF
. TRBJ2-7 TRBV6-5 . 15 TGTGCCAGCAGGACTCGCGGGGAGAGCTCCTACGAGCAGTACTTC CASRTRGESSYEQYF
TRBD1 TRBJ1-2 TRBV5-5 . 14 TGTGCCAGCAGCGGAGGACAGGGACACTATGGCTACACCTTC CASSGGQGHYGYTF
. TRBJ2-3 TRBV30 . 15 TGTGCCCGGTCGCTAATAGCGGAGGGCACAGATACGCAGTATTTT CARSLIAEGTDTQYF
TRBD1 TRBJ2-1 TRBV6-5 . 15 TGTGCCAGCAGTTACACAAGGACAGGGAACAATGAGCAGTTCTTC CASSYTRTGNNEQFF
TRBD1 TRBJ1-2 TRBV27 few 13 TGTGCCAGCCAAAGACAGGGGGACTATGGCTACACCTTC CASQRQGDYGYTF
. TRBJ2-4 TRBV27 . 16 TGTGCCAGCAGTTTTAGTGGCGGGGTAGCCAAAAACATTCAGTACTTC CASSFSGGVAKNIQYF
TRBD1 TRBJ2-5 TRBV25-1 . 14 TGTGCCAGCAGTGAGAGGGACAGGGAAGAGACCCAGTACTTC CASSERDREETQYF
TRBD1 TRBJ2-2 TRBV15 . 14 TGTGCCACCTTGGGACAGGGGAGTGCCGGGGAGCTGTTTTTT CATLGQGSAGELFF
. TRBJ1-4 TRBV18 . 15 TGTGCCAGCTCACACACAGGGCCCCCCAATGAAAAACTGTTTTTT CASSHTGPPNEKLFF
. TRBJ1-6 TRBV11-2 . 15 TGTGCCAGCAGCTTAGATCGCATGGGCCCCAACCCCCTCCACTTT CASSLDRMGPNPLHF